This entry concerns a single TCR beta chain. V was cut by 2 bases and J by 4 bases, with 8 bases left in between. The CDR3 is 13 residues long. Looked up from germline, CDR1 is MGHDK and CDR2 is SYGVNS. Profiled with immunoSEQ multiplex PCR; TCRdb holds only in-frame clones, not every one. The data show approximately 83,000 clones, about 79% seen once. The data derive from a study of radiotherapy plus CTLA-4 blockade in lung cancer. V is TRBV25-1 and J is TRBJ1-2; D unclear. This material consisted of peripheral blood, taken from a patient treated with radiotherapy plus ipilimumab. The receptor was derived from a human donor with non-small cell lung cancer who had a partial response to radiotherapy plus ipilimumab. Some clones in this sample may be carry-over from other donors' samples. The CDR3: CASSEAALYGYTF. The CDR3 DNA reads TGTGCCAGCAGTGAAGCGGCACTCTATGGCTACACCTTC.